This T cell receptor (beta chain) was documented in a study of OX40 agonist ivuxolimab in advanced cancers. Study as a whole: Earlier treatment with anti-PD-1, anti-PD-L1 or anti-CTLA-4 was permitted, and roughly 42% had received some. Study-wide points: With doses of 0.1 to 3.0 mg/kg, CD4+ and CD8+ blood T cells had undergone clonal expansion by week 6. Patients with a partial response at 0.1-3.0 mg/kg had among the lowest clonal expansion. The specificity for antigen of the expanded peripheral T cells was not determined.

Comment on this clone: What it binds is not known.

Method: immunoSEQ multiplex PCR; TCRdb's copy keeps in-frame clones and lacks some. The table records roughly 75,000 clones, roughly 90% of them present only once. This TCR was sampled from an adult with an advanced solid tumor such as melanoma, head and neck, liver or kidney cancer. The sample was CD4+ or CD8+ T cells sorted from blood, taken in a trial of the OX40 agonist ivuxolimab.

CDR3 sequence reads: CASSLAGGAYNEQFF. The CDR3 DNA sequence: TGTGCCAGCAGCTTAGCGGGGGGAGCCTACAATGAGCAGTTCTTC. The chain couples TRBV7-8 to TRBJ2-1, with TRBD2 as a possible D gene (6 bases). Between the trimmed V and J ends, which lost 0 bases and 2 bases, there was a span of 8 bases. Germline CDR1 and CDR2: SGHVS and FQNEAQ. The CDR3 length is 15 residues.